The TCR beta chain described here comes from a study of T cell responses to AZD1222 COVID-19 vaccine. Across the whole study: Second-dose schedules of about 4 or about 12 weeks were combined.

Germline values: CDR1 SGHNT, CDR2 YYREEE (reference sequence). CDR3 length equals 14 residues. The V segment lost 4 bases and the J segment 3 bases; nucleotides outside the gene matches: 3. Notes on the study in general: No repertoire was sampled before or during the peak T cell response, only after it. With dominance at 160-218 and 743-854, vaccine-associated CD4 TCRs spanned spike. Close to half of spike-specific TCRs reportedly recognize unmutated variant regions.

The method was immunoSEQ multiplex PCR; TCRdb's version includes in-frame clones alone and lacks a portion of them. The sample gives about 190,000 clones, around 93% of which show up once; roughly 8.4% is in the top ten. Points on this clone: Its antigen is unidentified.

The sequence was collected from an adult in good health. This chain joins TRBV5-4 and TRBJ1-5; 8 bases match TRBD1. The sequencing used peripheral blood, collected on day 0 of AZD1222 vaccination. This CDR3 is CASSDRGTNQPQHF. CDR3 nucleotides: TGTGCCAGCAGCGACAGGGGTACCAATCAGCCCCAGCATTTT.